The sequence of this T cell receptor beta chain was determined in a study of blood T cell repertoires in COVID-19. The CDR3 totals 18 residues. With V trimmed by 10 bases and J by 2 bases, 17 bases remained unmatched. Authors' processing steps: Reference gene primer amplification gave nucleated cell count estimates. The method was immunoSEQ multiplex PCR; TCRdb's version includes in-frame clones alone and lacks a portion of them. That table gives V, J and clone size, and the DNA gave D and trimming. The sample has 110,000 to 150,000 clones; around 81% are singletons. The chain employs TRBV23-1 and TRBJ1-5, with TRBD1 matching 10 bases. TRBV23-1 is an ORF, with its function uncertain. The sample taken for sequencing was PBMCs or T cells enriched from blood (not recorded which). The sequence derives from a woman in her 40s who had recovered from COVID-19. The CDR3: CAINCGTGVFKGNQPQHF. As DNA, the CDR3 is TGCGCCATAAATTGTGGGACAGGGGTTTTTAAGGGCAATCAGCCCCAGCATTTT.